Listed below are T cell receptor beta chains from one sample, sequenced in a study of blood T cell repertoires in COVID-19. Profiling relied on immunoSEQ multiplex PCR, and the TCRdb table lists in-frame clones only, not all of them. The table has hundreds of thousands of clones, 75% to 90% seen once. Sequenced sample: peripheral blood. These receptor sequences come from a woman aged 25 to 45 with active or convalescent COVID-19. Each CDR3 is given with its conserved first and last residue. A D gene is named only where the DNA matches it firmly. Some rows mark clone size as missing; the rest say once, few, many or name a class of expanded clone.

V gene	D gene	J gene	clone size	CDR3 protein	CDR3 DNA
TRBV11-2	TRBD1	TRBJ1-4	.	CASNPGQNNEKLFF	TGTGCCAGCAACCCGGGACAGAATAATGAAAAACTGTTTTTT
TRBV15	.	TRBJ1-2	.	CATSRAGGYGYTF	TGTGCCACCAGCAGAGCTGGGGGGTATGGCTACACCTTC
TRBV5-6	TRBD1	TRBJ1-1	.	CASSWGQQNTEAFF	TGTGCCAGCAGCTGGGGACAGCAGAACACTGAAGCTTTCTTT
TRBV2	TRBD2	TRBJ2-5	.	CASSPTGLALQETQYF	TGTGCCAGCAGTCCCACCGGACTAGCGCTGCAAGAGACCCAGTACTTC
TRBV6-1	TRBD2	TRBJ2-7	.	CASTELAHSYEQYF	TGTGCCAGCACTGAACTAGCGCACTCCTACGAGCAGTACTTC
TRBV9	.	TRBJ1-4	.	CASSAGNEKLFF	TGTGCCAGCAGCGCCGGTAATGAAAAACTGTTTTTT
TRBV10-1	.	TRBJ2-1	.	CASSDRGNEQFF	TGCGCCAGCAGTGACAGGGGCAATGAGCAGTTCTTC
TRBV4-1	.	TRBJ2-3	.	CASSQEGRDTDTQYF	TGCGCCAGCAGCCAAGAGGGTCGGGACACAGATACGCAGTATTTT
TRBV14	.	TRBJ1-2	.	CASSQDHEGLRHGYTF	TGTGCCAGCAGCCAAGATCACGAGGGTTTAAGACATGGCTACACCTTC
TRBV6-2/TRBV6-3	TRBD1	TRBJ1-5	.	CASSYRDRAQPQHF	TGTGCCAGCAGTTACCGGGACAGGGCTCAGCCCCAGCATTTT
TRBV18	TRBD1	TRBJ2-7	.	CASSPIPLGAGGRQEQYF	TGTGCCAGCTCACCAATCCCCTTGGGGGCAGGGGGCCGTCAAGAGCAGTACTTC
TRBV27	.	TRBJ2-7	.	CASSSGSYEQYF	TGTGCCAGCAGTTCGGGGTCCTACGAGCAGTACTTC
TRBV6-1	.	TRBJ2-1	.	CASSETFGEQFF	TGTGCCAGCAGTGAAACGTTCGGGGAGCAGTTCTTC
TRBV6-5	.	TRBJ1-3	.	CASSPGGDKNTIYF	TGTGCCAGCAGCCCCGGTGGAGATAAAAACACCATATATTTT
TRBV29-1	.	TRBJ1-2	once	CSVEDRHRDYGYTF	TGCAGCGTTGAAGATCGGCACAGGGACTATGGCTACACCTTC
TRBV6-1	.	TRBJ2-2	.	CASSDRGVNTGELFF	TGTGCCAGCAGTGATAGGGGCGTGAACACCGGGGAGCTGTTTTTT
TRBV7-9	.	TRBJ2-1	.	CASSLAGTDQFF	TGTGCCAGCAGCTTAGCTGGCACCGATCAGTTCTTC
TRBV10-3	.	TRBJ1-1	.	CAIRGLDTEAFF	TGTGCCATCAGGGGCCTGGACACTGAAGCTTTCTTT
TRBV9	.	TRBJ2-1	.	CASSVEPGINEQFF	TGTGCCAGCAGCGTAGAGCCAGGGATCAATGAGCAGTTCTTC